The rows below give T cell receptor beta chains drawn from one sample of a study of T cell responses to AZD1222 COVID-19 vaccine. Some clones are missing from TCRdb's copy, which holds only in-frame ones; the method was immunoSEQ multiplex PCR. The table lists about 140,000 clones, about 86% of them singletons. This material consisted of peripheral blood, taken on day 0 of AZD1222 vaccination. The receptors stem from an adult in good health. Each CDR3 is given with its conserved first and last residue. D genes are given only for firm matches. Some rows have no size entry. The others give once, few or many, or a class for an expanded clone.

d_gene	abundance	v_gene	j_gene	CDR3nt	CDR3aa
-	-	TRBV7-9	TRBJ2-1	TGTGCCAGCAGCTTGAGTACCGTACGTGAGCAGTTCTTC	CASSLSTVREQFF
TRBD1	-	TRBV19	TRBJ2-2	TGTGCCAGTGACCGACAGGGGGCTATGGGGAACACCGGGGAGCTGTTTTTT	CASDRQGAMGNTGELFF
-	once	TRBV19	TRBJ2-3	TGTGCCAGTAGTGCGTGGACCGATGATACGCAGTATTTT	CASSAWTDDTQYF
-	few	TRBV20-1	TRBJ2-7	TGCAGTGCTTCCGATCACGAGCAGTACTTC	CSASDHEQYF
TRBD2	-	TRBV18	TRBJ2-1	TGTGCCAGCTCACCGGGACTAGCGGGAACCAATGAGCAGTTCTTC	CASSPGLAGTNEQFF
-	-	TRBV13	TRBJ2-2	TGTGCCAGCAGCGGGACGGAAACGGGGGGCGCGTTTACCGGGGAGCTGTTTTTT	CASSGTETGGAFTGELFF
-	-	TRBV5-8	TRBJ1-4	TGTGCCAGCAGCTTGGGGCAGCCACTCATTAATGAAAAACTGTTTTTT	CASSLGQPLINEKLFF
-	-	TRBV2	TRBJ2-7	TGTGCCAGCAAAATTCTTGCCTACGAGCAGTACTTC	CASKILAYEQYF
-	-	TRBV3-1/TRBV3-2	TRBJ2-3	TGTGCCAGCAGCCAAATAGTAGCAGGGACGGATACGCAGTATTTT	CASSQIVAGTDTQYF
TRBD1	-	TRBV5-4	TRBJ1-1	TGTGCCAGCAGCTGGGACAGGGGCACTGAAGCTTTCTTT	CASSWDRGTEAFF
TRBD2	-	TRBV7-2	TRBJ2-3	TGTGCCAGCAGCTATAGGACTAGCGGGATCAAATGGAGCACAGATACGCAGTATTTT	CASSYRTSGIKWSTDTQYF
-	-	TRBV2	TRBJ1-1	TGTGCCAGCATTGACACTGAAGCTTTCTTT	CASIDTEAFF
-	few	TRBV5-8	TRBJ1-6	TGTGCCAGCGGGGGGTGGAGCTCCTATAATTCACCCCTCCACTTT	CASGGWSSYNSPLHF
-	-	TRBV18	TRBJ2-7	TGTGCCAGCTCACCGGCCCACCCCTACGAGCAGTACTTC	CASSPAHPYEQYF
-	-	TRBV19	TRBJ1-5	TGTGCCAGTAGTATTTTGGCAACATATAGCAATCAGCCCCAGCATTTT	CASSILATYSNQPQHF
-	once	TRBV19	TRBJ2-5	TGTGCCAGTAGTATAGGTGGGGCCTCAGAGACCCAGTACTTC	CASSIGGASETQYF
-	-	TRBV30	TRBJ1-6	TGTGCCTGGAGGGGGAGCTCCTATAATTCACCCCTCCACTTT	CAWRGSSYNSPLHF
-	-	TRBV12-5	TRBJ2-1	TGTGCTAGTGGCAACAGCTACAATGAGCAGTTCTTC	CASGNSYNEQFF
TRBD1	few	TRBV18	TRBJ1-2	TGTGCCAGCTCACTCAGGGACAGGGACGGCTACACCTTC	CASSLRDRDGYTF
-	-	TRBV5-1	TRBJ2-1	TGCGCCAGCAGCTTGGACAGGGGGCGAGTAGCGGGACCAAACACTTACAATGAGCAGTTCTTC	CASSLDRGRVAGPNTYNEQFF
-	-	TRBV6-5	TRBJ2-2	TGTGCCAGCAGTTACTCGGGGGGATCGAACACCGGGGAGCTGTTTTTT	CASSYSGGSNTGELFF
-	-	TRBV6-5	TRBJ2-3	TGTGCCAGCACCCCAGCGGGCACAGATACGCAGTATTTT	CASTPAGTDTQYF
-	once	TRBV27	TRBJ1-1	TGTGCCAGCAGGAGACACCTAATGAACACTGAAGCTTTCTTT	CASRRHLMNTEAFF
-	-	TRBV3-1/TRBV3-2	TRBJ1-1	TGTGCCAGCAGCCACTCCTCCCCGGGGAACACTGAAGCTTTCTTT	CASSHSSPGNTEAFF
-	-	TRBV19	TRBJ2-5	TGTGCCATTTCGGACAGTTCTAGGGAGACCCAGTACTTC	CAISDSSRETQYF
-	once	TRBV6-4	TRBJ1-4	TGTGCCAGCAGTGACAATGGTGAAAAACTGTTTTTT	CASSDNGEKLFF
-	-	TRBV5-1	TRBJ2-1	TGCGCCAGCAGCTTGGCTCTCTACAATGAGCAGTTCTTC	CASSLALYNEQFF
-	-	TRBV4-2	TRBJ1-4	TGTGCCAGCAGCCAAGATGGCAGGGCTGAAAAACTGTTTTTT	CASSQDGRAEKLFF
-	-	TRBV18	TRBJ1-5	TGTGCCAGCTCACCCGCCGGTGAGAGGCAGCCCCAGCATTTT	CASSPAGERQPQHF